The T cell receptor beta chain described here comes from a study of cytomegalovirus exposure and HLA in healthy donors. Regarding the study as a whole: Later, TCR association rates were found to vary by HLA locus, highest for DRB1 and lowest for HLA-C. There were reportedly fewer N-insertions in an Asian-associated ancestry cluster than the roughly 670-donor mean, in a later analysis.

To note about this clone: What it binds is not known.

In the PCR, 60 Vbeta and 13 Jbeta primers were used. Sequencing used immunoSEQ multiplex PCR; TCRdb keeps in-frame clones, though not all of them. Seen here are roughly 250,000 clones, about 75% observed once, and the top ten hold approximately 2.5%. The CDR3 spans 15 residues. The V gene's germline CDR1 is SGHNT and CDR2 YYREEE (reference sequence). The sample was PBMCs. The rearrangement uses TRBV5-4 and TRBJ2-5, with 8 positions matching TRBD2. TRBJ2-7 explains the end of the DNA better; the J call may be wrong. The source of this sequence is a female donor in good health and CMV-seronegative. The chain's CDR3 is CASSSLSGTTYEQYF. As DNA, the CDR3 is TGTGCCAGCAGCTCCCTTAGCGGGACCACCTACGAGCAGTACTTC.